Listed below are T cell receptor beta chains from one sample, sequenced in a study of neurological immune-mediated disorders. TCRdb reprocessed the 5' RACE reads via MiXCR and lists one record per CDR3 protein. The table lists around 30,000 distinct CDR3 sequences, almost 2.5% of them singletons. Sequenced material: PBMCs. All receptors come from a woman aged 50 to 65 with multiple sclerosis. The CDR3 runs from the conserved cysteine through the conserved F or W. D genes are given only for firm matches. Clone size is given as how often the clone was seen (once, few, many) or a class if it is expanded.

>many|TRBJ1-6|.|TRBV30
TGTGCCTGGAGTGTACCGGGGACCTTCAATTCACCCCTCCACTTT
CAWSVPGTFNSPLHF
>many|TRBJ2-7|.|TRBV3-1
TGTGCCAGCAGCCCCTTATCCTCCCCTGGCGAGCAGTACTTC
CASSPLSSPGEQYF
>many|TRBJ2-1|.|TRBV5-1
TGCGCCAGCAGCTTGGACCCTATTATTTACAATGAGCAGTTCTTC
CASSLDPIIYNEQFF
>many|TRBJ2-3|.|TRBV20-1
TGCAGTGCTAGAAAGTTGGAGCGGTCCACAGATACGCAGTATTTT
CSARKLERSTDTQYF
>many|TRBJ2-2|.|TRBV5-5
TGTGCCAGCACCCTTACCACTAACACCGGGGAGCTGTTTTTT
CASTLTTNTGELFF
>many|TRBJ1-2|.|TRBV20-1
TGCAGTGCTCAGGGCATCGGCGGCTACACCTTC
CSAQGIGGYTF
>many|TRBJ1-5|.|TRBV5-1
TGCGCCAGCAGCTTGGGGGAAGGTGGCGGGATTGAGCCCCAGCATTTT
CASSLGEGGGIEPQHF
>medium-sized|TRBJ2-5|TRBD1|TRBV5-1
TGCGCCAGCAGCTTTGACAGGGGGCTCCAGGAGACCCAGTACTTC
CASSFDRGLQETQYF
>many|TRBJ1-1|TRBD1|TRBV18
TGTGCCAGCTCACTGATCAAGGCAGGGGGGAACACTGAAGCTTTCTTT
CASSLIKAGGNTEAFF
>many|TRBJ1-6|TRBD1|TRBV6-5
TGTGCCAGCAGACAGGGGGATAACGATAATTCACCCCTCCACTTT
CASRQGDNDNSPLHF
>many|TRBJ2-7|.|TRBV7-3
TGTGCCAGCAGCCCTACTACTGGGAGCTCCTACGAGCAGTACTTC
CASSPTTGSSYEQYF